One and the same sample provided the 9 T cell receptor gamma chains below, sequenced in a study of Vδ1+ human thymocytes (dated by TCRdb to about 2018). The study at large found these results: Unlike the oligoclonal repertoires in peripheral blood, the thymic TRG and TRD repertoires appeared highly polyclonal, with Gaussian CDR3 length distributions.

No antigen has been identified for these receptors. TCRdb names Illumina MiSeq as the instrument used. RNA extraction was performed with the RNeasy mini kit, and reverse transcription was done with Superscript III. CDR3 amplicons were produced by multiplex PCR using pooled V-gene forward primers and a constant-region reverse primer with Illumina adaptor overhangs. TCRdb recomputed clones from the public reads with CATT; identical DNA rows were then combined. In all, the sample holds approximately 25,000 gamma-chain clones, and over 15% of those were seen once. Clones ranked in the top ten supply less than 2% of the sample. The sample was Vdelta1+ gamma-delta thymocytes from the thymus. The cell subset or site label, as the study defines it: FACS-sorted CD3+ TCRalphabeta- TCRVdelta1+ TCRVdelta2- thymocytes. The receptors derive from a boy younger than two who had congenital heart surgery.

This clone was seen a few times. A read error may produce the germline difference seen at one junction end. V and J are TRGV3 and TRGJP2. The germline CDR1 and CDR2 sequences are VTNTFY and YDVSTARD (reference sequence). The CDR3 spans 16 residues. CDR3 loop: CATWDRQGSSDWIKTF. CDR3 DNA sequence: TGTGCCACCTGGGACAGGCAAGGGAGTAGTGATTGGATCAAGACGTTC.

This clone was observed a handful of times. This chain connects TRGV9 to TRGJ1 or TRGJ2. The germline V gene has CDR1 GITISATS and CDR2 ISYDGTV (reference sequence). This CDR3 has 13 residues. Germline trimming cut 5 bases from V and 4 bases from J; bases unmatched to any gene: 8. The CDR3: CALWATTYYKKLF. The CDR3 DNA is TGTGCCTTGTGGGCGACTACCTATTATAAGAAACTCTTT.

This clone was observed a few times. J is TRGJ1 or TRGJ2 and V is TRGV2. CDR3 size: 12 residues. Trimming took 4 bases from V and 3 from J; bases not matched to a gene: 3. Germline V gene data show CDR1 as EGSNGY and CDR2 as YDSYNSKV. CDR3 nucleotide sequence: TGTGCCACCTGGGAAATTTATTATAAGAAACTCTTT. Translating it yields CATWEIYYKKLF.

The rearrangement links TRGV4 to TRGJP1. The CDR3 is made up of 16 amino acids. CDR1 is EGSTGY and CDR2 is YDSYTSSV in the germline V gene. V gave up 0 bases and J gave up 2 bases; unmatched junction bases: 6. CDR3 in DNA: TGTGCCACCTGGGATGGGCCGGGGACCACTGGTTGGTTCAAGATATTT. It is translated as CATWDGPGTTGWFKIF.

A note on this clone: This sample includes further DNA sequences coding for the same CDR3. The chain joins TRGV9 to TRGJ1 or TRGJ2. Germline V gene lookup returns CDR1 GITISATS and CDR2 ISYDGTV (reference sequence). The CDR3 runs 14 residues. The trim removed 1 base at V and 3 bases at J, leaving 6 bases unmatched. CDR3 bases: TGTGCCTTGTGGGAGGTCCAAAGTTATTATAAGAAACTCTTT. Amino acids: CALWEVQSYYKKLF.

The V and J genes are TRGV2 and TRGJ1 or TRGJ2. V gave up 0 bases and J gave up 6 bases; unmatched junction bases: 8. Germline assignment: CDR1 EGSNGY and CDR2 YDSYNSKV. CDR3 length equals 14 residues. The CDR3: CATWDGTLCYKKLF. The CDR3 DNA reads as TGTGCCACCTGGGACGGGACTCTTTGTTATAAGAAACTCTTT.

The sample holds a few counts of this clone. This chain joins TRGV9 and TRGJ1 or TRGJ2. The CDR3 loop spans 9 amino acids. After removal of 3 bases from V and 15 bases from J, the junction contained 5 bases not matched to a gene. Germline V CDR1 and CDR2: GITISATS, ISYDGTV (reference sequence). CDR3 coding DNA: TGTGCCTTGTGGGAGAACGGACTCTTT. Its translation: CALWENGLF.

This clone has a handful of counts. The chain has TRGV9 and TRGJ1 or TRGJ2. CDR1 and CDR2 from the germline V gene are GITISATS and ISYDGTV (reference sequence). The ends lost 4 bases at V and 4 bases at J; junction bases unmatched: 7. This CDR3 region has 13 residues. The CDR3 DNA follows: TGTGCCTTGTGGGATACGGGGTATTATAAGAAACTCTTT. Residues: CALWDTGYYKKLF.

This clone was recorded a few times. This sequence may be a read error, since a much larger clone differs from it by one base. The chain employs TRGV4 and TRGJ1 or TRGJ2. Germline CDR1 EGSTGY, CDR2 YDSYTSSV. This CDR3 is 10 amino acids long. V shed 5 bases and J 6 bases; nucleotides not matched to a gene: 1. The CDR3 protein is CATWVYKKLF. CDR3 nucleotide sequence: TGTGCCACCTGGGTTTATAAGAAACTCTTT.